The TCR beta chain under discussion was sequenced for a study of CD8 T cells in Susac syndrome. About 0.45 to 1 ug RNA was reverse transcribed with random hexamers. immunoSEQ multiplex PCR amplified TCR beta CDR3 across 54 Vbeta, 13 Jbeta. One entry per CDR3 protein, called by TCRdb with MiXCR from the immunoSEQ multiplex PCR reads. Seen here are 95,000 to 150,000 distinct CDR3 sequences, over 90% observed once, and the top ten hold approximately 0.15%. The CDR3 has 14 residues. The ends were cut back, 0 bases at V and 4 bases at J, with 10 bases in the middle. CDR1 is SGHRS, CDR2 YFSETQ, per germline.

The receptor was derived from a human donor with Susac syndrome. The chain employs TRBV5-1 and TRBJ1-2; no reliable D call. The specimen sequenced was CD4+ T cells from PBMCs. CDR3 sequence: CASSLDPSGYGYTF. As DNA, the CDR3 is TGCGCCAGCAGCTTGGATCCAAGCGGCTATGGCTACACCTTC.